This section outlines one T cell receptor (beta chain) sequence together with its context. Antigen specificity is unknown. The sample is drawn from a study of CXCR3-negative and CXCR3-positive naive CD8 T cells. Broader study findings: Naive cells, whether CXCR3-negative or CXCR3-positive, had similar TRBV-TRBJ usage, while memory cells differed. When CXCR3-positive naive cells were set against CXCR3-negative naive cells, the former had more hydrophobic TRB CDR3s. Diversity proved comparably high across both naive subsets and much lower in memory CD8+ cells.

The libraries of TRB cDNA were constructed through 5' RACE using UMI labels. TCRdb re-called the 5' RACE reads, yielding one record per CDR3 amino acid sequence without DNA. The sample table sets out about 130,000 distinct CDR3 sequences. From germline, CDR1 is KGHSH and CDR2 LQKENI. The CDR3 sequence is 15 residues long. By phenotype, naive CD8+ T cells were CD45RO-CCR7+CD27+CD95-. J is TRBJ2-7 and V is TRBV18; the D gene TCRdb calls, TRBD1, cannot be checked with no DNA. The sequence was collected from a human donor in good health. Some clones in this sample may be carry-over from other donors' samples. The sequencing sample was made of naive CXCR3- CD8+ T cells from blood. Subset meaning: CD45RO-CCR7+CD27+CD95- naive CD8+ T cells lacking CXCR3 (TNR3-). The CDR3 is CASSPEVQGSYEQYF.